The clone carrying this T cell receptor beta chain was detected many times. Its antigen is not identified. Gene names are mouse gene names. The read falls 4 residues short of the CDR3 end, and the missing part is taken from the germline J gene. Germline CDR1 reads NSHNY; CDR2 reads SYGAGN. The CDR3 has 14 amino acids. V shed 5 bases, J shed 3 bases, and the junction held 2 bases outside the gene matches. The record originates from a study of CD8+ T cells in alopecia areata. Whole-study results and caveats: It was less clear whether patients shared TCRs than it was in mice, possibly because of HLA. Besides other cells, scalp samples also yield sequences of resident alphabeta T cells from normal skin. Lesional scalp exceeded normal scalp in clonality, especially in alopecia totalis/universalis.

In each case, RNA was isolated and then reverse transcribed into cDNA as the sequencing template. TCRdb keeps only in-frame clones here, not all; method: immunoSEQ multiplex PCR. The sample has about 120,000 clones, none seen only once. This receptor was identified in a C3H/HeJ mouse with alopecia areata. These mice share the MHC haplotype H2-k. The sequencing input was lesional skin. The chain employs TRBV13-1 and TRBJ2-3; 11 nucleotides line up with TRBD2. CDR3: CASRDWGEAETLYF. Incomplete CDR3 DNA: TGTGCCAGCAGGGACTGGGGGGAGGCAGAA.